This T cell receptor (beta chain) was found in a study of blood T cell repertoires in COVID-19. The wider study: The United States, Italy and Spain were the sources of the acute and convalescent COVID-19 samples. PBMCs, B-cell-depleted T cells, or T cells provided the cDNA or gDNA that made up the material.

In the authors' workflow: For nucleated cells, counts were estimated from reference gene primer amplification. Data came from immunoSEQ multiplex PCR; TCRdb stores just in-frame clones and leaves some out. From that table come the V and J calls and clone size; the DNA was used to work out D and trimming. Of under 200,000 clones in the sample, 87% were seen once. V lost 1 base, J lost 1 base, and 6 bases stayed unmatched. The CDR3 contains 16 residues. Germline V gene lookup returns CDR1 LNHDA and CDR2 SQIVND (reference sequence). This TCR derives from a woman in her fifties or sixties who had recovered from COVID-19. The chain employs TRBV19 and TRBJ1-1; 7 bases line up with TRBD1. The material sequenced was peripheral blood. The CDR3 DNA follows: TGTGCCAGTAGTATAGCTTCGACAGGGAAGAACACTGAAGCTTTCTTT. Its protein product is CASSIASTGKNTEAFF.